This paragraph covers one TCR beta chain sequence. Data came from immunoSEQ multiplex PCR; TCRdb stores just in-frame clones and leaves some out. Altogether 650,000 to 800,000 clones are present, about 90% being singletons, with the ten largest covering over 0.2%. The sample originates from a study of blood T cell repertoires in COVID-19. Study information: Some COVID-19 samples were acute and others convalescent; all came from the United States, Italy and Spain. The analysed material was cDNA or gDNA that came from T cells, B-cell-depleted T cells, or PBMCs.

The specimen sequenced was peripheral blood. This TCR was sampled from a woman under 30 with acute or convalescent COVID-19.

CDR3 sequence: CASSLDSRGYGYTF. DNA for the CDR3: TGTGCCAGCAGTCTGGACTCCAGGGGCTATGGCTACACCTTC. This rearrangement joins TRBV28 to TRBJ1-2; maybe TRBD1 (6 bases). CDR1 is MDHEN and CDR2 is SYDVKM in the germline V gene. The CDR3 has 14 amino acids. V shed 5 bases and J shed 4 bases, with 14 bases lying between them.